This T cell receptor beta chain was sequenced during a study of blood T cell repertoires in COVID-19. Looking at the study overall: Sites in the United States, Italy and Spain provided acute and convalescent COVID-19 samples. From T cells, B-cell-depleted T cells, or PBMCs came the material, which was cDNA or gDNA.

This clone was observed a handful of times. Study processing details: Quantification of nucleated cells was approximated via reference gene primer amplification. The assay was immunoSEQ multiplex PCR, and TCRdb's table has in-frame clones only and misses some. The V and J calls and clone size come from that table; D and trimming were worked out from the DNA. The data show a few hundred thousand clones, with almost 90% seen just once and 2.1% held by the top ten. CDR1 is SGHVS, CDR2 FQNEAQ, per germline. V was clipped by 1 base and J by 4 bases, with 5 bases between them. This CDR3 region has 13 residues.

The receptor comes from a woman aged 60 to 75 with COVID-19, enrolled during active disease. The sequencing input was peripheral blood. The chain combines TRBV7-8 with TRBJ1-3, with D possibly being TRBD1 (5 bases). CDR3 residues: CASSLEGGNTIYF. The CDR3 DNA is TGTGCCAGCAGCTTAGAGGGGGGAAACACCATATATTTT.